The subject of this entry is one T cell receptor beta chain. The CDR3 contains 18 residues. Germline assignment: CDR1 LNHDA and CDR2 SQIVND (reference sequence). The J segment lost 2 bases and the V segment lost 3 bases, leaving 11 bases of the junction unmatched. In the source study's methods: Nucleated cell number was recorded as an estimate derived from reference gene primer amplification. Profiling relied on immunoSEQ multiplex PCR, and the TCRdb table lists in-frame clones only, not all of them. The V and J calls and clone size come from that table; D and trimming were worked out from the DNA. This sample yields under 85,000 clones, of which roughly 90% are seen a single time; approximately 12% belongs to the top ten. This sample is part of a study of blood T cell repertoires in COVID-19. About the study: Acute and convalescent COVID-19 specimens originated in the United States, Italy and Spain. From T cells, B-cell-depleted T cells, or PBMCs came the material, which was cDNA or gDNA.

The clonotype originates from a man between 65 and 85 years old with active or convalescent COVID-19. The sequenced sample consisted of peripheral blood. The rearrangement uses TRBV19 and TRBJ1-5; 9 bases fit TRBD1. CDR3 amino acids: CASSIRDRVFLGNQPQHF. CDR3 nucleotides: TGTGCCAGTAGTATCCGGGACAGGGTTTTCCTAGGCAATCAGCCCCAGCATTTT.